The T cell receptor (beta chain) under discussion was sequenced for a study of T cells in narcolepsy. Overall study results and limits: Autoreactive clonotypes reportedly recurred in blood of same and different patients, not controls.

Germline CDR1 MNHNS, CDR2 SASEGT. V lost 0 bases and J lost 1; bases outside the gene matches: 14. The CDR3 totals 19 residues. In the case of this clone: The antigen is undetermined.

The repertoire was sequenced with immunoSEQ multiplex PCR; TCRdb's copy has only in-frame clones and lacks some. There are fewer than 40,000 clones in the sample; approximately 90% occur only once, and over 0.8% lies in the top ten. This rearrangement joins TRBV6-1 to TRBJ2-5, with 7 positions matching TRBD2. Sequencing input: CD45RA- memory CD4+ T cells from PBMCs. This TCR derives from a human donor with narcolepsy. CDR3 in DNA: TGTGCCAGCAGTGAAGCAGTCCTAAACGGGCTAGCGGCCCAAGAGACCCAGTACTTC. Residues: CASSEAVLNGLAAQETQYF.